This T cell receptor beta chain appears in the sequencing data of a study of cytomegalovirus exposure and HLA in healthy donors. Findings and caveats of the study: When a later analysis was performed, an Asian-associated ancestry cluster reportedly had fewer N-insertions than the approximately 690-donor mean. Sequences of the TCR beta chain were said to predict the HLA-A and HLA-B alleles of most subjects accurately. Productive rates of about 90% or about 30% were seen for most TCR beta V segments in an earlier analysis.

Trimming shortened V by 5 bases and J by 4 bases, and 14 bases separated the two germline ends. Germline CDR1 is SQVTM and CDR2 is ANQGSEA. The CDR3 is 13 amino acids. With 60 Vbeta and 13 Jbeta primers, the PCR was carried out. Data came from immunoSEQ multiplex PCR; TCRdb stores just in-frame clones and leaves some out. The sample contains fewer than 150,000 clones, roughly 75% of which appear only once. With respect to this clone: Antigen specificity is unknown.

Sequences were obtained from PBMCs. The TCR was taken from a man aged 40-49 years in good health and CMV-seropositive. The genes are TRBV29-1 and TRBJ1-1, with D possibly matching TRBD1 (5 bases). The CDR3 spells CSVIGGGGTEAFF. The DNA for the CDR3 is TGCAGCGTTATCGGGGGAGGAGGCACTGAAGCTTTCTTT.